This T cell receptor beta chain emerged from a study of blood T cells in healthy people across ages. General observations from the study: Observed TCR beta diversity per million T cells went down as age went up. This fall followed a roughly linear course with age. No conclusive comparison of naive versus antigen-experienced cells was possible with unsorted PBMCs.

Looked up from germline, CDR1 is SGHTA and CDR2 is FQGNSA. The V gene end was trimmed by 4 bases and the J gene end by 6 bases; junction bases not matched to a gene: 8. This CDR3 spans 15 amino acids. For this clonotype: The antigen remains undetermined.

Together with a sample-barcoded 5' primer, a J-beta primer mix was included in a second PCR lasting about 7 to 12 cycles. From each sample, at least 2.5 million paired-end reads containing CDR3 were obtained. One entry per CDR3 protein, called by TCRdb with MiXCR from the 5' RACE reads. The sample records some 370,000 distinct CDR3 sequences, approximately 51% being singletons. V and J are TRBV7-2 and TRBJ2-3, with TRBD2 matching over 9 bases. The TCR comes from a man in his 60s in good health. Sequenced sample: blood. The DNA of the CDR3 is TGTGCCAGCAGCTCGGTCCTAGCGGGAAGGGATACGCAGTATTTT. It codes for CASSSVLAGRDTQYF.